This T cell receptor (beta chain) was identified in a study of sequential checkpoint blockade in melanoma. Whole-study context: Maintenance nivolumab came after either treatment sequence.

This CDR3 spans 17 amino acids. J lost 0 bases, V lost 3 bases, and 11 bases had no gene match. Germline V gene sequence: CDR1 SGHNT, CDR2 YYREEE (reference sequence). Produced via immunoSEQ multiplex PCR; TCRdb's table is partial and in-frame only. The sample has fewer than 20,000 clones, around 88% seen once. Treatment described: randomized to nivolumab then ipilimumab (arm A) or the reverse (arm B). The receptor's source is a human donor with melanoma. The J gene is TRBJ2-7, the V gene TRBV5-4; TRBD1 agrees at 8 bases. The specimen was CD8+ T cells sorted from blood (inferred from file names), collected from a patient given nivolumab and ipilimumab in sequence. Written as DNA, the CDR3 is TGTGCCAGCAGCTCGAGCTACAGGGGGAAGAGCTCCTACGAGCAGTACTTC. Encoded protein: CASSSSYRGKSSYEQYF.